The 14 T cell receptor beta chains listed next were all sequenced from one sample in a study of beta chain features in type 1 diabetes. Since all of the isolated RNA was reverse transcribed, expressed TCRB transcripts were what got sequenced. Here immunoSEQ multiplex PCR was the method, and the copy in TCRdb shows in-frame clones only, minus some. Among roughly 160,000 clones listed, less than 10% were seen once. The study, taken as a whole, reports: Shorter TCRB CDR3s, moderately but significantly so, marked every one of the four CD4+ subsets in Type 1 diabetes patients.

These receptors' targets are unknown. The sample comprised central memory CD4+ T cells from blood. The receptors derive from a man aged 18 to 29 with type 1 diabetes.

The CDR3 here is CAGGGSYNEQFF. Here the CDR3 DNA reads TGTGCCGGGGGGGGCTCCTACAATGAGCAGTTCTTC. This chain uses TRBV30 with TRBJ2-1, with TRBD2 identical over 7 bases. The germline gives CDR1 GTSNPN, CDR2 SVGIG (reference sequence). Trimming at V came to 8 bases and at J to 0 bases, leaving 1 base not matched to a gene. The CDR3 extends over 12 amino acids.

This clone has a handful of counts. The rearrangement links TRBV7-2 to TRBJ2-5, with D unclear. The CDR3 totals 14 residues. Germline CDR1 is SGHTA and CDR2 is FQGNSA. V lost 4 bases to trimming and J lost 1 base, with 10 bases between them. CDR3 sequence reads: CASSSTRVQETQYF. In DNA, the CDR3 is TGTGCCAGCAGCTCGACTCGGGTCCAAGAGACCCAGTACTTC.

The J gene is TRBJ2-1, the V gene TRBV29-1, with TRBD2 identical over 7 bases. The CDR3 is 13 residues long. The J segment lost 6 bases and the V segment lost 6 bases, leaving 8 bases of the junction unmatched. In germline, CDR1 is SQVTM, CDR2 ANQGSEA. CDR3 region: CSVGLVLGNEQFF. CDR3 in DNA: TGCAGCGTCGGACTAGTATTAGGCAATGAGCAGTTCTTC.

This sequence joins TRBV4-1 and TRBJ2-6; 11 nucleotides align to TRBD2. V was clipped by 3 bases and J by 0 bases; unmatched bases: 7. The CDR3 totals 19 residues. CDR1 is MGHRA, CDR2 YSYEKL, per germline. The DNA of the CDR3 is TGCGCCAGCAGCCACCTGGGACTAGCGGACCCCTCTGGGGCCAACGTCCTGACTTTC. This codes for CASSHLGLADPSGANVLTF.

The chain recombines TRBV6-5 with TRBJ1-1, with 7 bases lining up with TRBD1. Germline lookup yields CDR1 MNHEY and CDR2 SVGAGI. The trim removed 8 bases at V and 0 bases at J, leaving 9 bases unmatched. This CDR3 contains 15 residues. CDR3 amino acids: CASRRDSSMNTEAFF. The CDR3 bases are TGTGCCAGCCGGAGGGACAGCTCCATGAACACTGAAGCTTTCTTT.

This clone was seen only a few times. J is TRBJ2-5 and V is TRBV2; 10 bases fit TRBD1. In germline, CDR1 is SNHLY, CDR2 FYNNEI. V shed 1 base, J shed 7 bases, and the junction held 6 bases outside the gene matches. The CDR3 is 15 amino acids. CDR3 loop: CASSEVDRGYGTQYF. The CDR3 region has the DNA TGTGCCAGCAGTGAAGTGGACAGGGGGTACGGGACCCAGTACTTC.

The rearrangement joins TRBV2 to TRBJ1-2; D ambiguous. This CDR3 region has 12 residues. The germline CDR1 and CDR2 sequences are SNHLY and FYNNEI. V lost 7 bases to trimming and J lost 1 base, with 7 bases between them. As DNA, the CDR3 is TGTGCCAGCAAGGCGGATAACTATGGCTACACCTTC. This gives the protein CASKADNYGYTF.

This clone was counted ten times or more. The rearrangement uses TRBV5-1 and TRBJ2-1; D may be TRBD1 (6 bases). Per the germline V gene, CDR1 is SGHRS and CDR2 is YFSETQ. This CDR3 has 12 amino acids. V was trimmed by 3 bases and J by 6 bases, leaving 7 bases between them. CDR3 nucleotides: TGCGCCAGCAGCTCGGACAGCAATGAGCAGTTCTTC. Protein: CASSSDSNEQFF.

In its sample, this clone was seen a few times. This CDR3 is CAISDMRGGDTEAFF. In DNA form, the CDR3 reads TGTGCCATCAGTGACATGCGGGGGGGAGACACTGAAGCTTTCTTT. The V call is TRBV10-3, the J call TRBJ1-1, with D possibly matching TRBD1 (5 bases). Germline CDR1 ENHRY, CDR2 SYGVKD. The CDR3 has 15 amino acids. V was pared by 3 bases and J by 3 bases, with 14 bases between.

As concerns this clone: This specimen includes other DNA sequences encoding the same CDR3. V gene TRBV5-4 combines with J gene TRBJ2-7; 10 positions match TRBD2. Germline assignment: CDR1 SGHNT and CDR2 YYREEE (reference sequence). The ends lost 2 bases at V and 2 bases at J; junction bases unmatched: 4. This CDR3 is 15 amino acids long. This CDR3 reads CASSLGLAATYEQYF. The CDR3 coding sequence is TGTGCCAGCAGCTTAGGACTAGCGGCCACCTACGAGCAGTACTTC.

The chain uses TRBV7-2 and TRBJ2-5, with TRBD2 identical over 8 bases. From germline, CDR1 is SGHTA and CDR2 FQGNSA. CDR3 length: 16 amino acids. V lost 2 bases to trimming and J lost 1 base; unmatched junction nucleotides: 6. CDR3 in amino acids: CASSLSLAGAQETQYF. The DNA of the CDR3 is TGTGCCAGCAGCTTATCGCTAGCGGGTGCCCAAGAGACCCAGTACTTC.

This clone occurred a few times. The rearrangement links TRBV7-2 to TRBJ1-5; D possibly corresponds to TRBD1 (5 bases). The V end was cut by 5 bases, the J end by 11 bases, with 19 bases between. This CDR3 is 14 amino acids long. The germline gives CDR1 SGHTA, CDR2 FQGNSA. The CDR3 region is CASSINQGFGSQHF. CDR3 in DNA: TGTGCCAGCAGCATTAACCAGGGTTTTGGTTCCCAGCATTTT.

This clone was seen a few times. The chain uses TRBV15 and TRBJ1-5; TRBD1 matches 9 bases. The ends lost 0 bases at V and 5 bases at J; junction bases unmatched: 5. Germline loops: CDR1 LNHNV, CDR2 YYDKDF (reference sequence). This CDR3 has 16 residues. The CDR3 DNA reads as TGTGCCACCAGCAGAGATGGGACAGGGAGGCATCAGCCCCAGCATTTT. This encodes CATSRDGTGRHQPQHF.

In regard to this clone: Other nucleotide sequences in the sample specify the same CDR3. The CDR3 spells CASSSSGGYEQYF. CDR3 bases: TGTGCCAGCAGCTCCTCGGGGGGCTACGAGCAGTACTTC. The chain recombines TRBV7-9 with TRBJ2-7; 7 positions match TRBD2. J was trimmed by 3 bases and V by 4 bases; bases with no gene match: 3. CDR3 length: 13 amino acids. From germline, CDR1 is SEHNR and CDR2 FQNEAQ (reference sequence).